This T cell receptor (beta chain) originates from a study of blood T cell repertoires in COVID-19. The CDR3 runs to 14 residues. CDR1 and CDR2 (germline): ENHRY, SYGVKD. The ends were cut back, 2 bases at V and 5 bases at J, with 12 bases in the middle. The table came from immunoSEQ multiplex PCR; TCRdb's copy has only in-frame clones and leaves some out. Of approximately 160,000 clones listed, around 90% are singletons. V usage is TRBV10-3 and J usage is TRBJ1-2, with D uncertain. The source is a man in his 60s with active or convalescent COVID-19. The specimen was peripheral blood. The CDR3 DNA reads TGTGCCATCAGTGAGGGGGAGGAACGATATGGCTACACCTTC. Translating gives CAISEGEERYGYTF.